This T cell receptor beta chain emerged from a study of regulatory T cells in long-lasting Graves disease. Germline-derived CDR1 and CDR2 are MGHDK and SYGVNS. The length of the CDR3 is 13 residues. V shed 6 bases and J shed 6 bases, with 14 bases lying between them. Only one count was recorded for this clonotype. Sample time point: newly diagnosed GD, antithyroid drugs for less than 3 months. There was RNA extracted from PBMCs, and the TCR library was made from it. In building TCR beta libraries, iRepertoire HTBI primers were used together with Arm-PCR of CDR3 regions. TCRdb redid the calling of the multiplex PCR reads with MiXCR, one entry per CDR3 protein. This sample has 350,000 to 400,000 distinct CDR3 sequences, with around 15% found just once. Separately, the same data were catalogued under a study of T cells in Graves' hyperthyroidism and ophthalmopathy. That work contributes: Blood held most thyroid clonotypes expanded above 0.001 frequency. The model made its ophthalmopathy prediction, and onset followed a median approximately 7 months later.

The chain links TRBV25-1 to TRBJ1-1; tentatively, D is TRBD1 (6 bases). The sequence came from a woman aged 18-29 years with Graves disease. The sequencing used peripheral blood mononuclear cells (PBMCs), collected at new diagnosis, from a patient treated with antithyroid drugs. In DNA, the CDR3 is TGTGCCAGCAGAGGGGGGGGCTTCGCTGAAGCTTTCTTT. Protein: CASRGGGFAEAFF.